This passage covers 4 T cell receptor beta chains from one sample sequenced in a study of shared clonotypes between healthy human individuals. Sequencing used immunoSEQ multiplex PCR; TCRdb keeps in-frame clones, though not all of them. Of roughly 1,500,000 clones listed, around 98.5% are singletons. Sequenced input: naive CD4+ T cells sorted from blood. Noted subset: CD45RA+ positively selected. These receptor sequences come from a young man in good health.

V and J are TRBV19 and TRBJ2-2; no clear D gene. The CDR3 spans 18 residues. Looked up from germline, CDR1 is LNHDA and CDR2 is SQIVND (reference sequence). V lost 1 base to trimming and J lost 1 base, with 16 bases between them. CDR3 DNA sequence: TGTGCCAGTAGTATAGGCCCTCTCTCTCTTGGGAACACCGGGGAGCTGTTTTTT. It is translated as CASSIGPLSLGNTGELFF.

CDR3 in amino acids: CASSIRGPGANVLTF. CDR3 nucleotide sequence: TGTGCCAGTAGTATTAGGGGTCCCGGGGCCAACGTCCTGACTTTC. V usage is TRBV19 and J usage is TRBJ2-6; possible D gene TRBD1, 5 bases. This CDR3 has 15 residues. V gave up 3 bases and J gave up 4 bases, with 10 bases separating them. CDR1 is LNHDA and CDR2 is SQIVND in the germline V gene (reference sequence).

This chain uses TRBV5-4 with TRBJ2-7; TRBD1 aligns across 10 bases. The CDR3 sequence is 13 residues long. Germline V lookup: CDR1 SGHNT, CDR2 YYREEE (reference sequence). The trim removed 6 bases at V and 2 bases at J, leaving 2 bases unmatched. Here the CDR3 reads CASKDRGAYEQYF. The CDR3 bases are TGTGCCAGCAAGGACAGGGGGGCCTACGAGCAGTACTTC.

The chain employs TRBV5-8 and TRBJ2-7; the D gene is possibly TRBD2 (6 bases). This CDR3 region has 17 residues. The germline CDR1 and CDR2 sequences are SGHTS and YDEGEE. The V end was cut by 0 bases, the J end by 0 bases, with 16 bases between. The CDR3: CASSLGTGGGISYEQYF. The CDR3 DNA sequence: TGTGCCAGCAGCTTGGGAACAGGAGGAGGGATCTCCTACGAGCAGTACTTC.